Detailed here is one T cell receptor beta chain. Its antigen is still unknown. This specimen belongs to a study of shared clonotypes between healthy human individuals. Original processing notes: ImmunoSEQ sequences covered only the junction and lacked quality scores; filtering therefore differed. TCRdb's table, derived via immunoSEQ multiplex PCR, lists solely in-frame clones and lacks some. Clonal size and the V and J genes are those of that table, whereas D and trimming came from the DNA. Of approximately 500,000 clones listed, 60% to 80% are singletons. Trimming removed 0 bases from V and 0 bases from J, with 9 bases in between. Germline CDR1 and CDR2: SGDLS and YYNGEE. This CDR3 comprises 15 residues. Findings and caveats of the study: Sequencing depth was expected to affect clonotype sharing among donors.

The sequence was collected from a woman in her thirties or forties in good health. Some clones in this sample may be carry-over from other donors' samples. The V gene is TRBV9, the J gene TRBJ1-1, with D unresolved. Sequencing was carried out using PBMCs. Here the CDR3 DNA reads TGTGCCAGCAGCGTAGGTGTAGACATGAACACTGAAGCTTTCTTT. It translates to CASSVGVDMNTEAFF.